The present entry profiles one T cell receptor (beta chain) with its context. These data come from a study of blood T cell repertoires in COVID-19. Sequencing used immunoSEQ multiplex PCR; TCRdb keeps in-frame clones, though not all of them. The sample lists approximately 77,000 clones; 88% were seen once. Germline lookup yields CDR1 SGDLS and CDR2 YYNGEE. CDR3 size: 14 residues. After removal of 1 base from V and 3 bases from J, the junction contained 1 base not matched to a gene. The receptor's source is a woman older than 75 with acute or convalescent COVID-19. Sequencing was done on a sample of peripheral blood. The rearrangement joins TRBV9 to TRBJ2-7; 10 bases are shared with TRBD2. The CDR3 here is CASSVSSGGYEQYF. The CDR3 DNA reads TGTGCCAGCAGCGTATCTAGCGGGGGCTACGAGCAGTACTTC.